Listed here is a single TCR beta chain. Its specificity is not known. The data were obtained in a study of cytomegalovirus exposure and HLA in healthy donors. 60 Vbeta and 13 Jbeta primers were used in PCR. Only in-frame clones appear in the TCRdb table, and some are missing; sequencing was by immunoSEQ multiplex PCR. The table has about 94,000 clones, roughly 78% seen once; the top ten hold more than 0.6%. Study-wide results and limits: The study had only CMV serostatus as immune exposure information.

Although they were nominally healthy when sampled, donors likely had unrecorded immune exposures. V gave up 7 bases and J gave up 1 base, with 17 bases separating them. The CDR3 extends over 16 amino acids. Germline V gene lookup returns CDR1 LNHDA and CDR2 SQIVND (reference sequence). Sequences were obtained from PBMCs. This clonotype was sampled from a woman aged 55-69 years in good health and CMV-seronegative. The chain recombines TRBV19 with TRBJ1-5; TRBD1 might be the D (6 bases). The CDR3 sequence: CASTGVVSGSNQPQHF. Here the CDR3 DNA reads TGTGCCAGTACAGGGGTAGTAAGTGGGAGCAATCAGCCCCAGCATTTT.